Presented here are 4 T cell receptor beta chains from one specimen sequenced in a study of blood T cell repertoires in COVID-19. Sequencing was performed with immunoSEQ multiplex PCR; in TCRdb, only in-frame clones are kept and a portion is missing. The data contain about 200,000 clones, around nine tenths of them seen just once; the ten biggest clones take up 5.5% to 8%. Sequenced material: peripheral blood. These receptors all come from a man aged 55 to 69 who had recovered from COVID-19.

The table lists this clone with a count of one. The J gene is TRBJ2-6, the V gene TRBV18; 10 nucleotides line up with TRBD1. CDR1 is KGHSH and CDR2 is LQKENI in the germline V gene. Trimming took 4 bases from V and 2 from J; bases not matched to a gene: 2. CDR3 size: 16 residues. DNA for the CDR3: TGTGCCAGCTCACGGGGGACAGGGGCTGGGGCCAACGTCCTGACTTTC. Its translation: CASSRGTGAGANVLTF.

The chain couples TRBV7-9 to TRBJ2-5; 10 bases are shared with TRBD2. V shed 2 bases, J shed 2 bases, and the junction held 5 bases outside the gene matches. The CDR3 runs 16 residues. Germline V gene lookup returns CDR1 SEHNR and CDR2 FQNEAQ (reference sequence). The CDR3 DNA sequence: TGTGCCAGCAGCTTACTTGTGGGACTAGCGCAAGAGACCCAGTACTTC. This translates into CASSLLVGLAQETQYF.

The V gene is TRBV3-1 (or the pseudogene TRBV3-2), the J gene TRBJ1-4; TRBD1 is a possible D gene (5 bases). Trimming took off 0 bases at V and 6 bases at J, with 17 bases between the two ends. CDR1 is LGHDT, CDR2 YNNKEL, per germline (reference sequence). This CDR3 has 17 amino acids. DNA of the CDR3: TGTGCCAGCAGCCAAGAGGGTAGGGGCAGGGTGGATGAAAAACTGTTTTTT. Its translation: CASSQEGRGRVDEKLFF.

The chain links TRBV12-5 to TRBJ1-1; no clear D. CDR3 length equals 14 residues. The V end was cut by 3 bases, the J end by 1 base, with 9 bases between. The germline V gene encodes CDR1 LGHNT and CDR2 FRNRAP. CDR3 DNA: TGTGCTAGTGGTTTAGAGACACCGAACACTGAAGCTTTCTTT. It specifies CASGLETPNTEAFF.